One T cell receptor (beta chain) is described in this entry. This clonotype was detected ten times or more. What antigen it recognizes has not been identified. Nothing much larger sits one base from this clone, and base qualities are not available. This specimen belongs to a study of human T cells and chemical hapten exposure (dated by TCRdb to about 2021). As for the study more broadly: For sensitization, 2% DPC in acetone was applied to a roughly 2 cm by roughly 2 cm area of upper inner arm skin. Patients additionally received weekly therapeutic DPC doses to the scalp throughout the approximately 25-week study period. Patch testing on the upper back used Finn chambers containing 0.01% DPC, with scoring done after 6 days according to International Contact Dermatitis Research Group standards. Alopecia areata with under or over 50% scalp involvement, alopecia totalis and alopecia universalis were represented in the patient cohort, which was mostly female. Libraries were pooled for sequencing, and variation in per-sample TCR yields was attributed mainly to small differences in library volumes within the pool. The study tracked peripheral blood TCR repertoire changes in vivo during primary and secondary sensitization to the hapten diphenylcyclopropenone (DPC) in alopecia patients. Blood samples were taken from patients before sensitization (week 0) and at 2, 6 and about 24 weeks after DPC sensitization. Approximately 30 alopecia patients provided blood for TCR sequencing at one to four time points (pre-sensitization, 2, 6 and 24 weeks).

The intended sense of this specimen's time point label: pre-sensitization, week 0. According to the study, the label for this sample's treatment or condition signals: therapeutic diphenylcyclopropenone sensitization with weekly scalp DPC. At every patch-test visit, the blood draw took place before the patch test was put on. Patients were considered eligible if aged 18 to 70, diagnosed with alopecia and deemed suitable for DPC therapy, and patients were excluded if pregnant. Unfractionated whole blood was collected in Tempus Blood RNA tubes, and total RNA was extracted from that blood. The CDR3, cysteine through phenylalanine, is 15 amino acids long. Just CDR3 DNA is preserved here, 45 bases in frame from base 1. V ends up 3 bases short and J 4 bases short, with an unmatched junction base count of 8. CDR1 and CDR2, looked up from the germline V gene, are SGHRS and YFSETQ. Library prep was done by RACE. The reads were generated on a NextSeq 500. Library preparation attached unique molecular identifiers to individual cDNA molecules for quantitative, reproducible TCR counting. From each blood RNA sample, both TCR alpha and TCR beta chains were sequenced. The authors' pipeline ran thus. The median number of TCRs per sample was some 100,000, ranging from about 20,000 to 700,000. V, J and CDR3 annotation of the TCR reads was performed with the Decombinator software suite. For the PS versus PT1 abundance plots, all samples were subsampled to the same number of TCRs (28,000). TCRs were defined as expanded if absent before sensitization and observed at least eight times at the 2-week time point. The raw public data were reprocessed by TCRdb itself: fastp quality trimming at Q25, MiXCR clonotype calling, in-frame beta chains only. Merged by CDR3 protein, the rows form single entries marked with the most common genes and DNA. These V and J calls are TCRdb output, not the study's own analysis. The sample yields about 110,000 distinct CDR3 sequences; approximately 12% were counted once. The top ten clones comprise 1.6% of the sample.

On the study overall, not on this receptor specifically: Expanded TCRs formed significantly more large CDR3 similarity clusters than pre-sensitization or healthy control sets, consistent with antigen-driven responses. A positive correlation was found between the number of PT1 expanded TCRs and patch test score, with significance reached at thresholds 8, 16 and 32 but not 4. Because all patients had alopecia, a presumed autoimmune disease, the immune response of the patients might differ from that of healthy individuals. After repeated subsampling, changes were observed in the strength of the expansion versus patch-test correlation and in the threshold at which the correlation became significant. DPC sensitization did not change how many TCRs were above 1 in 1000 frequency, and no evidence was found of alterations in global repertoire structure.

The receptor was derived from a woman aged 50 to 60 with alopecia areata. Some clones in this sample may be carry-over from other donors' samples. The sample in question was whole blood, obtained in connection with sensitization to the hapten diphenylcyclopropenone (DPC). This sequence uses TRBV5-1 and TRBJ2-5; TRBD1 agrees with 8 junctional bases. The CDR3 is CASSSPGTGGETQYF. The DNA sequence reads TGCGCCAGCAGCTCCCCAGGTACAGGGGGAGAGACCCAGTACTTC.